This TCR beta chain was sequenced for a study of T-cell memory formation after mild COVID-19. From the 5' RACE reads, TCRdb called clonotypes with MiXCR, one entry per CDR3 protein. The sample includes about 350,000 distinct CDR3 sequences, approximately 15% of them seen just once. This clonotype was counted only a few times. CDR3 length equals 14 residues. V gave up 3 bases and J gave up 7 bases; unmatched junction bases: 5. Per the germline V gene, CDR1 is LNHDA and CDR2 is SQIVND (reference sequence). The gene calls are TRBV19 and TRBJ2-1; 8 positions agree with TRBD2. Source material: PBMCs or a T cell subset sorted from them (not recorded which). This TCR derives from a man between 18 and 29 years old who had mild COVID-19 (a few samples of this study predate the infection). Cell type and time point are not known. The CDR3 sequence is CASSIERGPNEQFF. The DNA of the CDR3 is TGTGCCAGTAGTATTGAGCGGGGGCCGAATGAGCAGTTCTTC. Variable domain in full (rest from reference TRBV19 and TRBJ2-1): DGGITQSPKYLFRKEGQNVTLSCEQNLNHDAMYWYRQDPGQGLRLIYYSQIVNDFQKGDIAEGYSVSREKKESFPLTVTSAQKNPTAFYLCASSIERGPNEQFFGPGTRLTVL.